Below are 18 T cell receptor beta chains sequenced from a single sample in a study of chemoradiotherapy in HPV16-positive cancers. The table came from immunoSEQ multiplex PCR; TCRdb's copy has only in-frame clones and leaves some out. The sample records 20,000 to 25,000 clones, about 90% being singletons. Sequencing used blood, obtained from a patient who underwent chemoradiotherapy. Source of these receptors: a human donor with HPV-associated anogenital cancer.

This sequence joins TRBV7-2 and TRBJ2-1; 11 bases are shared with TRBD2. This CDR3 has 16 residues. Germline assignment: CDR1 SGHTA and CDR2 FQGNSA. The V and J ends lost 5 bases and 2 bases, in that order; junction bases with no gene match: 5. The CDR3 spells CASSLPSGRTYNEQFF. CDR3 nucleotides: TGTGCCAGCAGCCTACCTAGCGGGAGGACCTACAATGAGCAGTTCTTC.

The chain joins TRBV5-6 to TRBJ2-7; D possibly corresponds to TRBD2 (6 bases). The CDR3 spans 15 residues. Trimming took off 4 bases at V and 3 bases at J, with 17 bases between the two ends. The germline V gene encodes CDR1 SGHDT and CDR2 YYEEEE. Here the CDR3 DNA reads TGTGCCAGCAGCCGTGTTGGAGGCGGGATCTACGAGCAGTACTTC. Its translation is CASSRVGGGIYEQYF.

CDR3 coding DNA: TGTGCCTGGAGTATGGGACAGCCCACAGATACGCAGTATTTT. Its protein is CAWSMGQPTDTQYF. The chain uses TRBV30 and TRBJ2-3; 7 nucleotides match TRBD1. The J segment lost 2 bases and the V segment lost 2 bases, leaving 4 bases of the junction unmatched. This CDR3 contains 14 residues. Per the germline V gene, CDR1 is GTSNPN and CDR2 is SVGIG (reference sequence). The full variable domain, completed using reference TRBV30 and TRBJ2-3, is SQTIHQWPATLVQPVGSPLSLECTVEGTSNPNLYWYRQAAGRGLQLLFYSVGIGQISSEVPQNLSASRPQDRQFILSSKKLLLSDSGFYLCAWSMGQPTDTQYFGPGTRLTVL.

The genes are TRBV7-2 and TRBJ1-2; D is ambiguous. With 10 bases removed from V and 6 bases from J, the gap between germline ends came to 12 bases. Germline V gene sequence: CDR1 SGHTA, CDR2 FQGNSA. CDR3 length: 11 amino acids. CDR3 sequence reads: CATRPANGYTF. CDR3 in DNA: TGTGCCACCCGGCCGGCGAATGGCTACACCTTC.

The chain combines TRBV6-6 with TRBJ1-3; D gene ambiguous. The germline V gene encodes CDR1 MNHNY and CDR2 SVGAGI (reference sequence). The length of the CDR3 is 14 residues. With 0 bases removed from V and 0 bases from J, the gap between germline ends came to 3 bases. The CDR3 spells CASSYSDSGNTIYF. DNA for the CDR3: TGTGCCAGCAGTTACTCGGACTCTGGAAACACCATATATTTT.

CDR3 nucleotide sequence: TGTGCCTGGGATCGGACCGGGGGGGGCCGGAGAAATTCACCCCTCCACTTT. This gives the protein CAWDRTGGGRRNSPLHF. The chain employs TRBV30 and TRBJ1-6, with a weak D call TRBD1 (6 bases). This CDR3 has 17 residues. V was trimmed by 5 bases and J by 7 bases, leaving 24 bases between them. Germline V gene lookup returns CDR1 GTSNPN and CDR2 SVGIG (reference sequence).

The chain has TRBV27 and TRBJ1-1, with TRBD1 matching 12 bases. V lost 4 bases, J lost 4 bases, and 7 bases stayed unmatched. The CDR3 has 16 residues. Germline V gene data show CDR1 as MNHEY and CDR2 as SMNVEV (reference sequence). CDR3 in amino acids: CASSSLPGQGATEAFF. For the CDR3, the DNA is TGTGCCAGCAGTTCCCTACCGGGACAGGGGGCCACTGAAGCTTTCTTT.

The rearrangement links TRBV2 to TRBJ2-5; D is uncertain. V shed 4 bases and J shed 4 bases, with 4 bases lying between them. The V gene's germline CDR1 is SNHLY and CDR2 FYNNEI. The CDR3 covers 11 residues. CDR3 DNA: TGTGCCAGCAGTGGTTTAGAGACCCAGTACTTC. This encodes CASSGLETQYF.

This chain links TRBV7-9 with TRBJ1-1, with D uncertain. Germline V gives CDR1 SEHNR, CDR2 FQNEAQ (reference sequence). Deletions cut 3 bases from V and 2 bases from J, with 4 bases between. The CDR3 totals 12 residues. The CDR3 region has the DNA TGTGCCAGCAGCTTTGTCAACACTGAAGCTTTCTTT. Its translation: CASSFVNTEAFF. Drawing the rest from reference TRBV7-9 and TRBJ1-1, the complete variable domain is DTGVSQNPRHKITKRGQNVTFRCDPISEHNRLYWYRQTLGQGPEFLTYFQNEAQLEKSRLLSDRFSAERPKGSFSTLEIQRTEQGDSAMYLCASSFVNTEAFFGQGTRLTVV.

The CDR3 region is CASSPTGQGFNQPQHF. The CDR3 region has the DNA TGCGCCAGCAGCCCAACGGGACAGGGCTTCAATCAGCCCCAGCATTTT. The chain is built from TRBV4-1 and TRBJ1-5; 9 bases match TRBD1. Germline loops: CDR1 MGHRA, CDR2 YSYEKL. V shed 4 bases, J shed 3 bases, and the junction held 7 bases outside the gene matches. The CDR3 loop spans 16 amino acids.

The chain employs TRBV2 and TRBJ2-7; possible D gene TRBD2, 6 bases. CDR1 SNHLY and CDR2 FYNNEI come from the germline V gene. The CDR3 length is 12 residues. The V end lost 6 bases, the J end lost 8 bases, and 14 bases lay between the germline ends. CDR3 in amino acids: CASRTGREKQYF. CDR3 sequence (DNA): TGTGCCAGCAGAACCGGGAGAGAAAAGCAGTACTTC.

The chain is built from TRBV18 and TRBJ2-3; D is possibly TRBD2 (6 bases). CDR3 length: 12 amino acids. CDR1 and CDR2 from the germline V gene are KGHSH and LQKENI. The V and J ends lost 3 bases and 5 bases respectively, with 6 bases between them. The chain's CDR3 is CASSPGGDTQYF. The DNA of the CDR3 is TGTGCCAGCTCACCGGGGGGAGATACGCAGTATTTT.

This sequence joins TRBV11-2 and TRBJ2-3; a possible D gene is TRBD1 (5 bases). V shed 3 bases and J shed 0 bases, with 10 bases lying between them. Looked up from germline, CDR1 is SGHAT and CDR2 is FQNNGV. CDR3 length: 15 residues. CDR3 region: CASSLGPTSTDTQYF. CDR3 in DNA: TGTGCCAGCAGCTTGGGGCCTACTAGCACAGATACGCAGTATTTT.

The V call is TRBV7-2, the J call TRBJ1-2; D remains ambiguous. The germline V gene has CDR1 SGHTA and CDR2 FQGNSA. The CDR3 extends over 14 amino acids. Deletions cut 1 base from V and 2 bases from J, with 8 bases between. CDR3 sequence: CASSLGTGNYGYTF. In nucleotides, the CDR3 is TGTGCCAGCAGCTTAGGGACGGGCAACTATGGCTACACCTTC.

The rearrangement uses TRBV14 and TRBJ1-6; maybe TRBD1 (6 bases). The CDR3 is made up of 16 amino acids. Germline V gene sequence: CDR1 SGHDN, CDR2 FVKESK. Deletions cut 1 base from V and 7 bases from J, with 14 bases between. CDR3 in DNA: TGTGCCAGCAGCCAAGGTGGGGGGGGGACAAATTCACCCCTCCACTTT. Translation gives CASSQGGGGTNSPLHF.

This sequence joins TRBV5-4 and TRBJ2-7; D remains unclear. Germline lookup yields CDR1 SGHNT and CDR2 YYREEE (reference sequence). The CDR3 covers 14 residues. V lost 0 bases to trimming and J lost 3 bases, with 10 bases between them. CDR3 region: CASSLGGPNYEQYF. The CDR3 nucleotides are TGTGCCAGCAGCTTGGGAGGTCCAAACTACGAGCAGTACTTC.

Points on this clone: Germline and junction disagree at one end, which may indicate a read error. The V call is TRBV18, the J call TRBJ2-4; TRBD1 agrees at 7 bases. Per the germline V gene, CDR1 is KGHSH and CDR2 is LQKENI. The CDR3 contains 13 residues. The CDR3 loop is CASSSAAGTAVCF. The CDR3, as DNA: TGTGCCAGCTCATCTGCCGCCGGGACAGCTGTATGCTTC.

The genes are TRBV9 and TRBJ1-1; 9 nucleotides match TRBD1. This CDR3 has 17 amino acids. Germline V gene sequence: CDR1 SGDLS, CDR2 YYNGEE. J gave up 3 bases and V 3 bases, and 12 bases lay outside the gene matches. CDR3 sequence (DNA): TGTGCCAGCAGCGCCCATTCACAGGGGGCCGGGGACACTGAAGCTTTCTTT. Residues: CASSAHSQGAGDTEAFF.